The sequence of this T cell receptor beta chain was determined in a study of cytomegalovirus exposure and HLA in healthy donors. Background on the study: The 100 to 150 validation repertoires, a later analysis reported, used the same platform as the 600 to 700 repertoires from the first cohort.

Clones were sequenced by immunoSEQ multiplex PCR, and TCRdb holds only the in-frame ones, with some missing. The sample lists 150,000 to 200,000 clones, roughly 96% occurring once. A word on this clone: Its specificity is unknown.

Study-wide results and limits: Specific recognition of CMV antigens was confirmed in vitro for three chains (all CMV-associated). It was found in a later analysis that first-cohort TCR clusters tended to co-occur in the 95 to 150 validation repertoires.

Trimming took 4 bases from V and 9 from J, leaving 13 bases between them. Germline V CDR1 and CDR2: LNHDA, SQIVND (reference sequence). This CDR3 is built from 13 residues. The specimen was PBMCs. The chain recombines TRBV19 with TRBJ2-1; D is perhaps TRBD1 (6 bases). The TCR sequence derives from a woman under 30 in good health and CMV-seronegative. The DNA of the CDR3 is TGTGCCAGTAGTACAGGGGCGAGGGGTGAGCAGTTCTTC. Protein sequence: CASSTGARGEQFF.